The sequence of this TCR beta chain was determined in a study of human CD8 memory T cell subsets. General observations from the study: Chao1 estimates suggested higher diversity in stem-like memory T cells than in precursor exhausted T cells.

Libraries targeted TCR beta using 5' RACE with UMIs. TCRdb reanalyzed the 5' RACE reads, giving one entry per CDR3 protein sequence and no DNA. Its table records about 5,500 distinct CDR3 sequences. In terms of frequency, this clonotype is hyperexpanded. Its antigen remains unknown. Germline V gene lookup returns CDR1 SEHNR and CDR2 FQNEAQ (reference sequence). The CDR3 consists of 14 residues. The sample consisted of CD8+ T cells from PBMCs. This sequence joins TRBV7-9 and TRBJ1-1; TCRdb's D call, TRBD1, is unchecked because there is no DNA. This TCR was recovered from a human donor in good health. The CDR3 is CASSLVQGGTEAFF.